This T cell receptor beta chain was found in a study of cytomegalovirus exposure and HLA in healthy donors. A note on this clone: The target antigen is unknown.

The donors belonged to the approximately 120-subject validation cohort, separate from the approximately 700-subject first cohort. Study findings and constraints: Subsequent analysis revealed that first-cohort TCR clusters tended to co-occur in the approximately 120 validation repertoires.

Produced via immunoSEQ multiplex PCR; TCRdb's table is partial and in-frame only. The repertoire holds tens of thousands of clones, with roughly 94% as singletons. The CDR3 spans 13 residues. Germline CDR1 and CDR2: MNHNS and SASEGT. After removal of 9 bases from V and 2 bases from J, the junction contained 6 bases not matched to a gene. Input material: PBMCs. The chain has TRBV6-1 and TRBJ1-2; 7 bases match TRBD1. The TCR comes from a man aged 18-30 years in good health and CMV-seronegative. The CDR3 bases are TGTGCCAGATCGACAGGGTCCAACTATGGCTACACCTTC. Amino acids: CARSTGSNYGYTF.